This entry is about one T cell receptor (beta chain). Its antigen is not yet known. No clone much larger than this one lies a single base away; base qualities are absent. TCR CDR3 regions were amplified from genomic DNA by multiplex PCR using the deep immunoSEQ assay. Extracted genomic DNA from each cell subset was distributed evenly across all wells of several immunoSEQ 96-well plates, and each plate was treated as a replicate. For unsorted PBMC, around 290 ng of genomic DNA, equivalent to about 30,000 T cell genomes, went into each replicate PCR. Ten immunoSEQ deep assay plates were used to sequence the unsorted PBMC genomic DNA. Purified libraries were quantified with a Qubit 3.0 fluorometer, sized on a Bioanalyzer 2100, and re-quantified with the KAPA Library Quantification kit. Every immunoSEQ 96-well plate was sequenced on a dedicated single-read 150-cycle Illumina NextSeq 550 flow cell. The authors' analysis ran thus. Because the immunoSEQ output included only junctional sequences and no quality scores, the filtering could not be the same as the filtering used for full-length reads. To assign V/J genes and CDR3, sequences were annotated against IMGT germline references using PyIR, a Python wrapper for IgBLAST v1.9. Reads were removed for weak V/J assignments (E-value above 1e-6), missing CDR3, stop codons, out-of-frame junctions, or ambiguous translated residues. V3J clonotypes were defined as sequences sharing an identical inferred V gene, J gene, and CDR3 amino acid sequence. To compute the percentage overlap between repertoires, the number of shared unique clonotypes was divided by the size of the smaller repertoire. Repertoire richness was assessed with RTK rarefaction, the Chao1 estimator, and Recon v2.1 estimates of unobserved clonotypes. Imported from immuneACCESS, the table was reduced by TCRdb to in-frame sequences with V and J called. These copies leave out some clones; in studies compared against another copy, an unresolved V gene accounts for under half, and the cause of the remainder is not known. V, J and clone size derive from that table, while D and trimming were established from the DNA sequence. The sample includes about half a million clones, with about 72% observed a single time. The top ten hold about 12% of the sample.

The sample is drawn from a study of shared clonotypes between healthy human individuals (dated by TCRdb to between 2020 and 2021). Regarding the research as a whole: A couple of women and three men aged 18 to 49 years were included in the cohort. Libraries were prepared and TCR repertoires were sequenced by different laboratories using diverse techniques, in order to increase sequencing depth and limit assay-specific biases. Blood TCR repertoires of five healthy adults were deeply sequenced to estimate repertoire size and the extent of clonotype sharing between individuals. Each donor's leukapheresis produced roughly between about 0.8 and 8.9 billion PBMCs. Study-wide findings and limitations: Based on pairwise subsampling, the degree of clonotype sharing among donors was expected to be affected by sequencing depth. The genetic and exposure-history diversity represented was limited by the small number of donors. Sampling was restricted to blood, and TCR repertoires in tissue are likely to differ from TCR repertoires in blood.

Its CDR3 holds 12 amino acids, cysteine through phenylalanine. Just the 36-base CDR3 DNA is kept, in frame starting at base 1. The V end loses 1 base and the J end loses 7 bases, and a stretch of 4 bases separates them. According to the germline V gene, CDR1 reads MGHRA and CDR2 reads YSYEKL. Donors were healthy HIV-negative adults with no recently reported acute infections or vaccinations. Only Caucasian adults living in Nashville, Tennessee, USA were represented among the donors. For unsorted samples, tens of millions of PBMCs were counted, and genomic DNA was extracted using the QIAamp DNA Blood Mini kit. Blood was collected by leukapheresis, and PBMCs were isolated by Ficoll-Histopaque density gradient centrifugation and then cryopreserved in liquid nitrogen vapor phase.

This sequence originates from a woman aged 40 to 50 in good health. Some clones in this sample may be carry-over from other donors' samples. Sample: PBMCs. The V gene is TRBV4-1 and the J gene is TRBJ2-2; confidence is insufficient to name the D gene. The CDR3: CASSQGRGELFF. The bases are TGCGCCAGCAGCCAAGGACGCGGGGAGCTGTTTTTT.